This T cell receptor (beta chain) appears in the sequencing data of a study of beta chain features in type 1 diabetes. The CDR3 length is 12 residues. Trimming shortened V by 2 bases and J by 3 bases, and 5 bases separated the two germline ends. CDR1 SGDLS and CDR2 YYNGEE come from the germline V gene. All of the isolated RNA was reverse transcribed, so expressed TCRB transcripts were sequenced. The repertoire was sequenced with immunoSEQ multiplex PCR; TCRdb's copy has only in-frame clones and lacks some. The sample has 400,000 to 600,000 clones; approximately 31% are singletons. CD4+ naive, central memory, regulatory and stem cell-like memory subsets were isolated by sorting on CD45RO/CCR7/CD25/CD127/CD95/CD27.

The sequenced sample consisted of naive CD4+ T cells from blood. The receptor comes from a man between 18 and 29 years old in good health. The rearrangement uses TRBV9 and TRBJ1-1; no reliable D call. This CDR3 reads CASSVEDTEAFF. The CDR3 region has the DNA TGTGCCAGCAGCGTCGAGGACACTGAAGCTTTCTTT.